This TCR beta chain was obtained from a study of cytomegalovirus exposure and HLA in healthy donors. Findings and limits, study-wide: Diagnosis of cytomegalovirus status made by the classifier reportedly showed high specificity and sensitivity.

Regarding this clone: Its specificity is not known.

PCR amplification relied on 60 Vbeta primers (plus 13 Jbeta primers). Sequencing was performed with immunoSEQ multiplex PCR; in TCRdb, only in-frame clones are kept and a portion is missing. The data show more than 110,000 clones, roughly 73% seen once. CDR1 and CDR2 (germline): GTSNPN, SVGIG (reference sequence). The CDR3 covers 20 residues. Losses at the gene ends were 8 bases for V and 5 bases for J; bases not matched to a gene: 24. Sequencing was performed on PBMCs. This sequence was found in a human donor in good health. The genes are TRBV30 and TRBJ2-2; 12 positions agree with TRBD2. The CDR3 DNA sequence: TGTGCCGGCCGCGGGTTTGGTGGACTAGCGGGACGAGTTTCTACCGGGGAGCTGTTTTTT. Protein product: CAGRGFGGLAGRVSTGELFF.